The T cell receptor (beta chain) described here comes from a study of blood T cell repertoires in COVID-19. For the study at large: Specimens from acute and convalescent COVID-19 originated in the United States, Italy and Spain. PBMCs, B-cell-depleted T cells, or T cells were the source of the cDNA or gDNA that made up the material.

The authors' processing: Amplified reference gene primers provided the basis for estimating nucleated cell counts. Profiling relied on immunoSEQ multiplex PCR, and the TCRdb table lists in-frame clones only, not all of them. The DNA was the basis for D and trimming; V, J and clone size are from that table. The sample yields around 180,000 clones, about 80% seen once. V gave up 6 bases and J gave up 0 bases, with 12 bases separating them. The CDR3 is 14 residues long. CDR1 and CDR2 from the germline V gene are LNHDA and SQIVND (reference sequence). This chain connects TRBV19 to TRBJ2-7, with a possible D match to TRBD1 (5 bases). The sequence was obtained from a human donor in a cohort sampled during active COVID-19. The source material was peripheral blood. CDR3 sequence: CASSDQGDSYEQYF. The CDR3 DNA is TGTGCCAGTAGCGATCAGGGTGACTCCTACGAGCAGTACTTC. Using reference TRBV19 and TRBJ2-7 for the parts outside the CDR3, the full variable domain is DGGITQSPKYLFRKEGQNVTLSCEQNLNHDAMYWYRQDPGQGLRLIYYSQIVNDFQKGDIAEGYSVSREKKESFPLTVTSAQKNPTAFYLCASSDQGDSYEQYFGPGTRLTVT.